This TCR beta chain was recovered during a study of cytomegalovirus exposure and HLA in healthy donors. Study-level points and caveats: Available immune exposure information was restricted to CMV serostatus only. Accounts indicate the classifier identified cytomegalovirus status with strong specificity and sensitivity.

The V end was cut by 2 bases, the J end by 4 bases, with 8 bases between. This CDR3 region has 13 residues. The germline V gene has CDR1 MNHNY and CDR2 SVGAGI (reference sequence). Turning to this clone: The antigen remains undetermined.

The PCR employed 60 Vbeta primers together with 13 Jbeta primers. Clones were sequenced by immunoSEQ multiplex PCR, and TCRdb holds only the in-frame ones, with some missing. The table shows about 130,000 clones, with roughly 80% occurring only once. The J gene is TRBJ1-1, the V gene TRBV6-6; a weak D match, TRBD1 (5 bases). The source of this sequence is a woman aged 40 to 55 in good health and CMV-seronegative. Input material: PBMCs. In nucleotides, the CDR3 is TGTGCCAGCAGTTACGGGGCACCCACTGAAGCTTTCTTT. Translating gives CASSYGAPTEAFF.